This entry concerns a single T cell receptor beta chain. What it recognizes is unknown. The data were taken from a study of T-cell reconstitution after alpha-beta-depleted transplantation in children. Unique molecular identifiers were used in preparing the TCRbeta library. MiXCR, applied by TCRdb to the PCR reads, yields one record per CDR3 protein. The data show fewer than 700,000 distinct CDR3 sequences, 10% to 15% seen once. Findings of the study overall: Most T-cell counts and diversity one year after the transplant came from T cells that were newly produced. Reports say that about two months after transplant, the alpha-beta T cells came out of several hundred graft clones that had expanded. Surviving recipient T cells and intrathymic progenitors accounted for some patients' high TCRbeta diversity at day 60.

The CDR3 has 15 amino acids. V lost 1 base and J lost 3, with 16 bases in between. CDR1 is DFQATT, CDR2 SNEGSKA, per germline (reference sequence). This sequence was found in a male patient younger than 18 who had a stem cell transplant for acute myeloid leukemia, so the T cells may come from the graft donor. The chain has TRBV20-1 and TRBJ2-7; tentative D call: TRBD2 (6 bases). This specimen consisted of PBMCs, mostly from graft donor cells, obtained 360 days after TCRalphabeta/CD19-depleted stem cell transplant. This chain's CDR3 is CSARGEHRGIYEQYF. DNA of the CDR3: TGCAGTGCTAGAGGAGAACACCGGGGGATCTACGAGCAGTACTTC.